This T cell receptor beta chain originates from a study of cytomegalovirus exposure and HLA in healthy donors. Study-wide results and caveats: Accurate prediction of most subjects' HLA-A and HLA-B alleles from TCR beta sequences was reported. Previous analysis showed most TCR beta V segments were productive about 90% or about 30% of the time. As a later analysis showed, several of the most significant clusters appeared to be linked to common viral pathogens. Exclusion applied to some V segments, including TRBV6-2 and TRBV6-3, as they were indistinguishable.

The PCR used 60 Vbeta and 13 Jbeta primers. Libraries were prepared by immunoSEQ multiplex PCR; TCRdb keeps only in-frame clonotypes and omits some of them. The profile shows around 200,000 clones, around three quarters of them singletons. Points on this clone: Its matching antigen is unknown.

Between the trimmed V and J ends, which lost 2 bases and 7 bases, there was a span of 21 bases. The CDR3 totals 16 residues. Per germline, CDR1 MNHEY and CDR2 SMNVEV (reference sequence). This sequence was found in a man aged 25 to 40 in good health and CMV-seronegative. The V and J genes are TRBV27 and TRBJ2-7; D perhaps matches TRBD1 (5 bases). The sample was PBMCs. CDR3 loop: CASSLDSVSRPLEQYF. The CDR3 coding sequence is TGTGCCAGCAGTTTAGACAGTGTGAGCCGGCCGTTAGAGCAGTACTTC.